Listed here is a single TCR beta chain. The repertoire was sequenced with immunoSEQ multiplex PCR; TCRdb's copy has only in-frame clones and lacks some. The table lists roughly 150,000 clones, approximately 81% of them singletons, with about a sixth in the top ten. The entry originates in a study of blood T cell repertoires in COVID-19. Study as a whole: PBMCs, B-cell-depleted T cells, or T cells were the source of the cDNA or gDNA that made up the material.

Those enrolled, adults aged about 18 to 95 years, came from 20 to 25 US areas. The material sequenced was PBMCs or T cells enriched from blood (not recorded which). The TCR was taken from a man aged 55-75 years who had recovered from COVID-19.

CDR3 in amino acids: CASTKAGANNEQFF. The CDR3, as DNA: TGTGCCAGCACCAAGGCGGGGGCTAACAATGAGCAGTTCTTC. The genes are TRBV7-9 and TRBJ2-1; the D gene is possibly TRBD2 (7 bases). V dropped 7 bases and J dropped 5 bases, with 15 bases sitting between them. This CDR3 has 14 amino acids. The germline gives CDR1 SEHNR, CDR2 FQNEAQ (reference sequence).